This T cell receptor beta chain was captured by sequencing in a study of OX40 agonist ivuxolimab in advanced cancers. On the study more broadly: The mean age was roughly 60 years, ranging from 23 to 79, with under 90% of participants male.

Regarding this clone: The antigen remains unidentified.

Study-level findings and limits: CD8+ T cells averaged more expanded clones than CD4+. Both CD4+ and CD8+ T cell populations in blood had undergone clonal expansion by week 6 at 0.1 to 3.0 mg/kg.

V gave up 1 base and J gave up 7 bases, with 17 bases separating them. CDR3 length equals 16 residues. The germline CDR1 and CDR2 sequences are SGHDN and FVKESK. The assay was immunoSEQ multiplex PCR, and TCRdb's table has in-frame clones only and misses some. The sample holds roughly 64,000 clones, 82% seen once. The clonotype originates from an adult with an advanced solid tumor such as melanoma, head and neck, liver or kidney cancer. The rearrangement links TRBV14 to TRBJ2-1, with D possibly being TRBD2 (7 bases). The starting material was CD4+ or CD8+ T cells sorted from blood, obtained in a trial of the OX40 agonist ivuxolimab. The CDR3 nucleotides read TGTGCCAGCAGCCAAGTTGGTGGGGGGGCACGGAATGAGCAGTTCTTC. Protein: CASSQVGGGARNEQFF.